Sequencing of this TCR beta chain was carried out in a study of shared clonotypes between healthy human individuals. Germline V gene lookup returns CDR1 SEHNR and CDR2 FQNEAQ (reference sequence). J was trimmed by 2 bases and V by 0 bases; bases with no gene match: 0. CDR3 size: 14 residues. Of note for this clone: Within the sample, other DNA sequences also encode this same CDR3.

Profiling relied on immunoSEQ multiplex PCR, and the TCRdb table lists in-frame clones only, not all of them. Of 2 million to 3 million clones in the sample, more than 85% were seen once. The J gene is TRBJ2-7, the V gene TRBV7-9, with 8 positions matching TRBD1. Specimen: naive CD4+ T cells from PBMCs. As for subset: CD45RA+ positively selected. The source of this sequence is a man between 18 and 29 years old in good health. Some clones in this sample may be carry-over from other donors' samples. DNA of the CDR3: TGTGCCAGCAGCTTAGCGGGACAGGCCTACGAGCAGTACTTC. Its translation is CASSLAGQAYEQYF.